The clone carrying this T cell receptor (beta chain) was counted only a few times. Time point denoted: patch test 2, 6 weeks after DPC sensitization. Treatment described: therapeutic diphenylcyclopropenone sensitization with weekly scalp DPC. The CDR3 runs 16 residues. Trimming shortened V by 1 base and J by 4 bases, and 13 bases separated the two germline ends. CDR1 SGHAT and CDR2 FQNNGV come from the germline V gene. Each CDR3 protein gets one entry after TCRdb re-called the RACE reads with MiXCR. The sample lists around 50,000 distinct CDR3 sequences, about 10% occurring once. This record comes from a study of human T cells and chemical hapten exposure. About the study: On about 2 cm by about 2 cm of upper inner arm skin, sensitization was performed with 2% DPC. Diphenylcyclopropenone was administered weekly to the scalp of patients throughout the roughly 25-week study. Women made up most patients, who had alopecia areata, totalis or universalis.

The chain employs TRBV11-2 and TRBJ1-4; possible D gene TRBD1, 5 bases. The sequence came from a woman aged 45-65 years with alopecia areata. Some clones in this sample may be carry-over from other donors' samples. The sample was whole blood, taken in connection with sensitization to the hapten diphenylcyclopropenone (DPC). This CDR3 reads CASSLAGLFINEKLFF. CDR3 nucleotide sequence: TGTGCCAGCAGCTTAGCGGGACTGTTTATTAATGAAAAACTGTTTTTT.